This passage covers 5 T cell receptor beta chains from one sample sequenced in a study of blood T cell repertoires in COVID-19. Clones were sequenced by immunoSEQ multiplex PCR, and TCRdb holds only the in-frame ones, with some missing. The sample lists around 230,000 clones, 70% to 90% occurring once. The sequenced material came from peripheral blood. The receptor source for this set is a woman in her 70s with active or convalescent COVID-19.

The chain carries TRBV7-2 and TRBJ1-1; 7 positions agree with TRBD1. The CDR3 runs to 16 residues. V lost 0 bases, J lost 1 base, and 5 bases stayed unmatched. Looked up from germline, CDR1 is SGHTA and CDR2 is FQGNSA. In nucleotides, the CDR3 is TGTGCCAGCAGCTTAGCTTGGGACAGACCGAACACTGAAGCTTTCTTT. Translated, it gives CASSLAWDRPNTEAFF.

The rearrangement links TRBV25-1 to TRBJ2-1, with 12 bases lining up with TRBD1. J lost 6 bases, V lost 4 bases, and 10 bases had no gene match. Germline V lookup: CDR1 MGHDK, CDR2 SYGVNS. The CDR3 has 17 residues. The CDR3 DNA reads TGTGCCAGCAGTGGCCCGAGGGGGACAGGGGGCGTCAATGAGCAGTTCTTC. It yields the protein CASSGPRGTGGVNEQFF.

The chain combines TRBV5-1 with TRBJ1-1; D call uncertain. The germline V gene has CDR1 SGHRS and CDR2 YFSETQ. The CDR3 loop spans 15 amino acids. V lost 0 bases to trimming and J lost 1 base, with 10 bases between them. CDR3 coding DNA: TGCGCCAGCAGCTTGGACGTGGGCGCGAACACTGAAGCTTTCTTT. Its protein is CASSLDVGANTEAFF.

J is TRBJ2-1 and V is TRBV24-1, with 13 bases that match TRBD2. V trimming: 5 bases; J trimming: 13 bases; junction bases outside the gene matches: 4. Germline values: CDR1 KGHDR, CDR2 SFDVKD. This CDR3 region has 13 residues. CDR3 residues: CATSAPGLAGQFF. DNA for the CDR3: TGTGCCACCAGTGCTCCGGGACTAGCGGGACAGTTCTTC.

V and J are TRBV9 and TRBJ1-1, with a tentative D call TRBD1 (5 bases). The V gene lost 3 bases and the J gene lost 7 bases, with 16 bases spanning the gap. CDR3 length: 14 amino acids. Per germline, CDR1 SGDLS and CDR2 YYNGEE. CDR3 coding DNA: TGTGCCAGCAGCGGGGGCCAACACTCAGGTGAAGCTTTCTTT. Translation: CASSGGQHSGEAFF.